This T cell receptor (beta chain) comes out of a study of blood T cell repertoires in COVID-19. The table came from immunoSEQ multiplex PCR; TCRdb's copy has only in-frame clones and leaves some out. Altogether 200,000 to 250,000 clones are present, approximately 87% being singletons, with the ten largest covering about 3.1%. CDR1 SGHRS and CDR2 YFSETQ come from the germline V gene. CDR3 length equals 14 residues. V was cut by 5 bases and J by 1 base, with 9 bases left in between. The sample comprised PBMCs or T cells enriched from blood (not recorded which). This sequence joins TRBV5-1 and TRBJ2-2; no reliable D call. The clonotype originates from a woman aged 50 to 60 in a cohort exposed to, infected with or recovered from COVID-19 (not recorded which). CDR3 region: CASRPVLNTGELFF. The CDR3, as DNA: TGCGCCAGCAGACCGGTTCTGAACACCGGGGAGCTGTTTTTT.